Below, 29 T cell receptor beta chains from the same sample are listed, as sequenced in a study of T cell changes during pregnancy in multiple sclerosis. Clones were read by immunoSEQ multiplex PCR, and TCRdb kept only the in-frame ones, dropping some. The table includes about 86,000 clones, approximately 90% detected once. Here the sequenced sample was peripheral blood, taken in the first trimester of pregnancy. The receptors stem from a female donor in good health, enrolled as a control in a pregnancy study.

The rearrangement links TRBV9 to TRBJ1-1; perhaps TRBD1 as D (6 bases). Trimming took off 3 bases at V and 4 bases at J, with 16 bases between the two ends. Per germline, CDR1 SGDLS and CDR2 YYNGEE. This CDR3 region has 15 residues. This chain's CDR3 is CASSALGGGGTEAFF. The CDR3, as DNA: TGTGCCAGCAGCGCCTTGGGGGGAGGGGGCACTGAAGCTTTCTTT. The full variable domain, rest sourced from reference TRBV9 and TRBJ1-1, is DSGVTQTPKHLITATGQRVTLRCSPRSGDLSVYWYQQSLDQGLQFLIQYYNGEERAKGNILERFSAQQFPDLHSELNLSSLELGDSALYFCASSALGGGGTEAFFGQGTRLTVV.

The chain links TRBV11-3 to TRBJ1-1; D is unresolved. Germline assignment: CDR1 SGHNT and CDR2 YENEEA. The V end lost 1 base, the J end lost 1 base, and 4 bases lay between the germline ends. The CDR3 spans 13 residues. As DNA, the CDR3 is TGTGCCAGCAGCTTAGGGGCGAACACTGAAGCTTTCTTT. Translating gives CASSLGANTEAFF.

The rearrangement links TRBV6-5 to TRBJ1-2; 7 bases agree with TRBD1. This CDR3 is 15 amino acids long. V shed 1 base and J 0 bases; nucleotides not matched to a gene: 2. Germline loops: CDR1 MNHEY, CDR2 SVGAGI. The CDR3 DNA follows: TGTGCCAGCAGTTACTTCGGGACAGCTAACTATGGCTACACCTTC. Protein product: CASSYFGTANYGYTF.

V and J are TRBV20-1 and TRBJ2-3; D is perhaps TRBD2 (6 bases). Germline V CDR1 and CDR2: DFQATT, SNEGSKA (reference sequence). The CDR3 is made up of 11 amino acids. The V end was cut by 6 bases, the J end by 9 bases, with 13 bases between. Here the CDR3 reads CSAKPGETQYF. CDR3 nucleotides: TGCAGTGCAAAACCGGGGGAGACGCAGTATTTT.

The count of this clone is one. This chain connects TRBV6-5 to TRBJ2-1; 11 bases match TRBD2. Germline V gives CDR1 MNHEY, CDR2 SVGAGI. The CDR3 runs 15 residues. V trimming: 6 bases; J trimming: 14 bases; junction bases outside the gene matches: 15. As DNA, the CDR3 is TGTGCCAGCAGCTCGACTAGCGGGGCCGAGCGGACGGAGTTCTTC. Translating it yields CASSSTSGAERTEFF.

This clone was seen more than once but under ten times. The chain combines TRBV15 with TRBJ2-2; D is possibly TRBD2 (6 bases). The CDR3 contains 14 residues. Germline-derived CDR1 and CDR2 are LNHNV and YYDKDF (reference sequence). Trimming removed 4 bases at V and 5 bases at J, with 11 bases between. The CDR3 bases are TGTGCCACCAGCAACCTAGCGTCGACCGGGGAGCTGTTTTTT. Its protein is CATSNLASTGELFF.

CDR3 nucleotide sequence: TGCAGTAGTACGCGGGTCGAGCAGTACTTC. Translated: CSSTRVEQYF. The gene calls are TRBV20-1 and TRBJ2-7; weak D call: TRBD2 (5 bases). The CDR3 sequence is 10 residues long. Germline CDR1 reads DFQATT; CDR2 reads SNEGSKA (reference sequence). V was pared by 8 bases and J by 6 bases, with 11 bases between.

The chain recombines TRBV10-2 with TRBJ2-7, with D hard to call. The ends were cut back, 3 bases at V and 0 bases at J, with 6 bases in the middle. Per the germline V gene, CDR1 is WSHSY and CDR2 is SAAADI. The CDR3 spans 13 residues. In DNA, the CDR3 is TGCGCCAGCAGTGACCCCAGCTCCTACGAGCAGTACTTC. This gives the protein CASSDPSSYEQYF.

This clone has just one count. The rearrangement links TRBV5-4 to TRBJ2-7; weak D call: TRBD2 (6 bases). Germline-derived CDR1 and CDR2 are SGHNT and YYREEE (reference sequence). This CDR3 is 16 amino acids long. V was trimmed by 0 bases and J by 2 bases, leaving 15 bases between them. DNA of the CDR3: TGTGCCAGCAGCTTGGCCGGGCGGGACTTCCCCTACGAGCAGTACTTC. Translation gives CASSLAGRDFPYEQYF.

The rearrangement joins TRBV9 to TRBJ2-7; D might be TRBD1 (6 bases). CDR3 length: 14 amino acids. V gave up 4 bases and J gave up 5 bases, with 16 bases separating them. Per germline, CDR1 SGDLS and CDR2 YYNGEE. The CDR3 protein is CASSQGQGRHEQYF. CDR3 DNA sequence: TGTGCCAGCAGCCAGGGGCAGGGGCGGCACGAGCAGTACTTC.

The chain employs TRBV7-2 and TRBJ1-2; TRBD1 matches at 12 bases. CDR1 and CDR2 from the germline V gene are SGHTA and FQGNSA. The CDR3 has 15 amino acids. V shed 0 bases and J 8 bases; nucleotides not matched to a gene: 4. The CDR3 sequence: CASSLAPGTGGGYTF. For the CDR3, the DNA is TGTGCCAGCAGCTTAGCGCCCGGGACAGGGGGCGGCTACACCTTC. Using reference TRBV7-2 and TRBJ1-2 for the parts outside the CDR3, the full variable domain is GAGVSQSPSNKVTEKGKDVELRCDPISGHTALYWYRQSLGQGLEFLIYFQGNSAPDKSGLPSDRFSAERTGGSVSTLTIQRTQQEDSAVYLCASSLAPGTGGGYTFGSGTRLTVV.

V and J are TRBV5-6 and TRBJ2-4; D remains ambiguous. V lost 3 bases, J lost 6 bases, and 10 bases lay in between. Germline V gene lookup returns CDR1 SGHDT and CDR2 YYEEEE. CDR3 size: 13 residues. The CDR3 loop reads CASSSLSGNIQYF. The CDR3 nucleotides read TGTGCCAGCAGCTCCCTTTCCGGAAACATTCAGTACTTC.

This chain uses TRBV5-1 with TRBJ1-2, with 9 bases that match TRBD1. The V gene end was trimmed by 4 bases and the J gene end by 8 bases; junction bases not matched to a gene: 12. The germline CDR1 and CDR2 sequences are SGHRS and YFSETQ. The CDR3 runs 15 residues. The CDR3 reads CASSPAGQGLEGYTF. The CDR3 DNA sequence: TGCGCCAGCAGCCCGGCAGGACAGGGGCTGGAGGGCTACACCTTC.

The chain couples TRBV28 to TRBJ2-1, with D perhaps TRBD1 (5 bases). Looked up from germline, CDR1 is MDHEN and CDR2 is SYDVKM. The germline V and J ends were trimmed by 6 bases and 1 base, with 13 bases remaining between them. This CDR3 has 15 amino acids. The CDR3 DNA is TGTGCCAGCAGATCTTCAGGGTCTTCCTACAATGAGCAGTTCTTC. Its translation: CASRSSGSSYNEQFF.

This rearrangement joins TRBV7-3 to TRBJ1-1; no reliable D call. V dropped 4 bases and J dropped 0 bases, with 6 bases sitting between them. The CDR3 has 13 residues. CDR1 SGHTA and CDR2 FQGTGA come from the germline V gene. The CDR3 loop reads CASSSGMNTEAFF. CDR3 nucleotide sequence: TGTGCCAGCAGCTCCGGGATGAACACTGAAGCTTTCTTT.

This clone was seen a few times. The J gene is TRBJ1-2, the V gene TRBV19; weak D call: TRBD1 (6 bases). The CDR3 runs to 13 residues. Trimming stripped 4 bases from V and 4 bases from J, with 10 bases between. The germline V gene encodes CDR1 LNHDA and CDR2 SQIVND (reference sequence). The CDR3 DNA sequence: TGTGCCAGTAGTACCGGACAGAGCTATGGCTACACCTTC. Protein: CASSTGQSYGYTF.

The chain uses TRBV18 and TRBJ2-5; 9 bases line up with TRBD2. Germline assignment: CDR1 KGHSH and CDR2 LQKENI. Trimming took 1 base from V and 1 from J; bases not matched to a gene: 4. CDR3 length: 16 amino acids. The CDR3 sequence: CASSPRGGGVQETQYF. The CDR3 DNA reads as TGTGCCAGCTCACCACGAGGCGGGGGGGTCCAAGAGACCCAGTACTTC.

The V call is TRBV19, the J call TRBJ2-2, with 8 bases matching TRBD1. The CDR3 covers 17 residues. With 6 bases clipped from V and 0 bases from J, the junction kept 9 bases outside the gene matches. The germline V gene encodes CDR1 LNHDA and CDR2 SQIVND (reference sequence). CDR3 amino acids: CASRGQDHLSNTGELFF. The CDR3 nucleotides are TGTGCCAGTAGGGGACAGGACCACCTATCGAACACCGGGGAGCTGTTTTTT.

V and J are TRBV10-2 and TRBJ1-5; D unclear. Trimming stripped 7 bases from V and 3 bases from J, with 10 bases between. The CDR3 is 13 residues long. The germline V gene encodes CDR1 WSHSY and CDR2 SAAADI. CDR3 DNA sequence: TGCGCCAGCACGGGAGGTGACAATCAGCCCCAGCATTTT. This sequence encodes CASTGGDNQPQHF.

The chain combines TRBV10-3 with TRBJ2-1; perhaps TRBD1 as D (6 bases). The CDR3 extends over 17 amino acids. CDR1 is ENHRY and CDR2 is SYGVKD in the germline V gene. Trimming shortened V by 0 bases and J by 8 bases, and 20 bases separated the two germline ends. CDR3 sequence reads: CAISESRGQGLDDEQFF. CDR3 sequence (DNA): TGTGCCATCAGTGAGTCAAGAGGCCAGGGGTTGGATGATGAGCAGTTCTTC.

This clone was recorded only once. The V and J genes are TRBV5-6 and TRBJ2-2, with D perhaps TRBD1 (5 bases). V was pared by 0 bases and J by 2 bases, with 8 bases between. From germline, CDR1 is SGHDT and CDR2 YYEEEE. CDR3 length equals 15 residues. CDR3 loop: CASSLVGANTGELFF. The CDR3 region has the DNA TGTGCCAGCAGCTTGGTAGGGGCTAACACCGGGGAGCTGTTTTTT.

The chain is built from TRBV5-8 and TRBJ2-3; 13 bases are shared with TRBD2. The CDR3 extends over 17 amino acids. Germline V gene data show CDR1 as SGHTS and CDR2 as YDEGEE. V gave up 1 base and J gave up 1 base; unmatched junction bases: 3. CDR3 DNA: TGTGCCAGCAGCTTGAGCGGGACTAGCGGGGGCACAGATACGCAGTATTTT. Translating it yields CASSLSGTSGGTDTQYF.

This chain uses TRBV28 with TRBJ2-6, with TRBD1 matching 8 bases. The CDR3 has 18 residues. The germline gives CDR1 MDHEN, CDR2 SYDVKM. The V segment lost 6 bases and the J segment 0 bases; nucleotides outside the gene matches: 10. DNA of the CDR3: TGTGCCAGCAGGTCAGGGGGCCCTAACAGCTCTGGGGCCAACGTCCTGACTTTC. It is translated as CASRSGGPNSSGANVLTF.

The DNA of the CDR3 is TGCGCCAGCAGCTTAATTGGCAGCTCCTACAATGAGCAGTTCTTC. It yields the protein CASSLIGSSYNEQFF. The gene calls are TRBV5-1 and TRBJ2-1; D is unresolved. Trimming left V 2 bases short and J 0 bases short, with 9 bases between. The V gene's germline CDR1 is SGHRS and CDR2 YFSETQ. CDR3 size: 15 residues. Filled out from reference TRBV5-1 and TRBJ2-1, the complete variable domain reads KAGVTQTPRYLIKTRGQQVTLSCSPISGHRSVSWYQQTPGQGLQFLFEYFSETQRNKGNFPGRFSGRQFSNSRSEMNVSTLELGDSALYLCASSLIGSSYNEQFFGPGTRLTVL.

This chain links TRBV4-1 with TRBJ1-5; D is undetermined. This CDR3 is 15 amino acids long. V dropped 1 base and J dropped 8 bases, with 15 bases sitting between them. In germline, CDR1 is MGHRA, CDR2 YSYEKL. CDR3 coding DNA: TGCGCCAGCAGCCAAGTCGGGAGAACTGGAGAGCCCCAGCATTTT. Its translation: CASSQVGRTGEPQHF.

This clone was counted once. This chain uses TRBV7-9 with TRBJ1-1, with TRBD1 as a possible D gene (5 bases). The CDR3 contains 13 residues. The germline V gene encodes CDR1 SEHNR and CDR2 FQNEAQ (reference sequence). Trimming took off 8 bases at V and 5 bases at J, with 15 bases between the two ends. The CDR3 region has the DNA TGTGCCAGCTTCGGGGGGAGGAGAACTGAAGCTTTCTTT. Its protein is CASFGGRRTEAFF.

The chain links TRBV30 to TRBJ1-2; TRBD1 is a possible D gene (5 bases). Between the trimmed V and J ends, which lost 2 bases and 6 bases, there was a span of 19 bases. Germline V gene data show CDR1 as GTSNPN and CDR2 as SVGIG (reference sequence). The CDR3 is 15 amino acids. The CDR3 is CAWSLVAGGVNGYTF. CDR3 sequence (DNA): TGTGCCTGGAGTCTGGTAGCTGGGGGGGTAAATGGCTACACCTTC.

J is TRBJ1-1 and V is TRBV27, with no clear D. Germline CDR1 and CDR2: MNHEY and SMNVEV (reference sequence). The CDR3 is 11 residues long. The V end lost 3 bases, the J end lost 13 bases, and 12 bases lay between the germline ends. The CDR3 sequence is CASSFGFRLFF. The DNA for the CDR3 is TGTGCCAGCAGTTTCGGATTCAGACTTTTCTTT.

The CDR3 DNA sequence: TGTGCCAGCTCACCTGGGGGGGCAGCCTGGTCGACTGAAGCTTTCTTT. Encoded protein: CASSPGGAAWSTEAFF. The chain employs TRBV18 and TRBJ1-1, with D possibly matching TRBD1 (6 bases). There are 16 residues in the CDR3. Germline loops: CDR1 KGHSH, CDR2 LQKENI. V shed 3 bases and J shed 5 bases, with 19 bases lying between them.